A selection of T cell receptor beta chains follows, all from one sample in a study of T cell repertoires in cytomegalovirus infection. No antigen is known for these receptors. MiXCR, run by TCRdb on the reads, gives a single entry per CDR3 protein. The repertoire holds some 900,000 distinct CDR3 sequences, with 30% to 35% as singletons. The source was cultured CD8+ T cells from PBMCs, collected from culture after CMV antigen stimulation. All receptors derive from a human donor in good health (CMV status not recorded). Some clones in this sample may be carry-over from other donors' samples. Both conserved end residues are part of each CDR3. The D gene is left open where the match is weak. Size tells how often a clone was seen (once, few, many) or the class of an expanded clone, and some rows leave it out.

V gene: TRBV5-6
clone size: NA
D gene: TRBD2
J gene: TRBJ2-5
CDR3 protein: CASSLPSGGGETQYF
CDR3 DNA: TGTGCCAGCAGCTTGCCTAGCGGGGGCGGTGAGACCCAGTACTTC

V gene: TRBV9
clone size: NA
D gene: NA
J gene: TRBJ1-2
CDR3 protein: CASSELGPTGRGYTF
CDR3 DNA: TGTGCCAGCAGCGAATTGGGACCCACGGGACGGGGCTACACCTTC

V gene: TRBV15
clone size: NA
D gene: NA
J gene: TRBJ1-4
CDR3 protein: CATSRAGGADEKLFF
CDR3 DNA: TGTGCCACCAGCAGGGCCGGAGGGGCCGATGAAAAACTGTTTTTT

V gene: TRBV6-2/TRBV6-3
clone size: once
D gene: TRBD1
J gene: TRBJ1-2
CDR3 protein: CASRPRTGGDYGYTF
CDR3 DNA: TGTGCCAGCCGGCCCCGGACAGGGGGGGACTATGGCTACACCTTC

V gene: TRBV19
clone size: NA
D gene: NA
J gene: TRBJ1-2
CDR3 protein: CASSWVRRGGYTF
CDR3 DNA: TGTGCCAGTAGTTGGGTGCGGCGTGGTGGCTACACCTTC

V gene: TRBV12-3/TRBV12-4
clone size: NA
D gene: NA
J gene: TRBJ1-6
CDR3 protein: CASSFLLTGSSTPYNSPLHF
CDR3 DNA: TGTGCCAGCAGCTTTCTCTTAACAGGCTCGTCTACTCCCTATAATTCACCCCTCCACTTT

V gene: TRBV19
clone size: few
D gene: NA
J gene: TRBJ2-1
CDR3 protein: CASSTSTYNEQFF
CDR3 DNA: TGTGCCAGTAGTACCTCCACCTACAATGAGCAGTTCTTC

V gene: TRBV20-1
clone size: once
D gene: NA
J gene: TRBJ1-2
CDR3 protein: CSARDWEVPYGYTF
CDR3 DNA: TGCAGTGCTAGAGATTGGGAAGTCCCCTATGGCTACACCTTC

V gene: TRBV7-2
clone size: many
D gene: NA
J gene: TRBJ1-6
CDR3 protein: CASSFDSGGFSPLHF
CDR3 DNA: TGTGCCAGCAGCTTTGATTCGGGGGGCTTTTCACCCCTCCACTTT

V gene: TRBV5-1
clone size: NA
D gene: TRBD2
J gene: TRBJ2-5
CDR3 protein: CASSRLGGVETQYF
CDR3 DNA: TGCGCCAGCAGCCGCCTGGGAGGGGTGGAGACCCAGTACTTC

V gene: TRBV9
clone size: few
D gene: NA
J gene: TRBJ1-2
CDR3 protein: CASSVAGGSYGYTF
CDR3 DNA: TGTGCCAGCAGCGTAGCGGGGGGCAGCTATGGCTACACCTTC